The 30 T cell receptor beta chains reported below all come from one sample, sequenced in a study of CD8 T cells in Susac syndrome. After extraction with the RNeasy kit, 0.5 to 1 ug of the RNA was reverse transcribed using random hexamers. MiXCR was run by TCRdb on the immunoSEQ multiplex PCR reads, yielding one entry per CDR3 protein. This table holds 120,000 or so distinct CDR3 sequences, 90% to 95% found once. Sequenced: CD4+ T cells from PBMCs. The source is a human donor in good health.

The rearrangement uses TRBV5-1 and TRBJ2-7; D is undetermined. V lost 1 base and J 5 bases, leaving 10 bases between the germline ends. The length of the CDR3 is 13 residues. Germline CDR1 SGHRS, CDR2 YFSETQ. The CDR3, as DNA: TGCGCCAGCAGCTTGAATCAGGCCAACGAGCAGTACTTC. Amino acid sequence: CASSLNQANEQYF. The full variable domain, its missing parts supplied by reference TRBV5-1 and TRBJ2-7, is KAGVTQTPRYLIKTRGQQVTLSCSPISGHRSVSWYQQTPGQGLQFLFEYFSETQRNKGNFPGRFSGRQFSNSRSEMNVSTLELGDSALYLCASSLNQANEQYFGPGTRLTVT.

In DNA, the CDR3 is TGTGCCAGCAGACCGGGACGGCACTCTGGGGCCAACGTCCTGACTTTC. Protein product: CASRPGRHSGANVLTF. The V call is TRBV28, the J call TRBJ2-6, with D possibly being TRBD1 or TRBD2 (5 bases each). Germline lookup yields CDR1 MDHEN and CDR2 SYDVKM. This CDR3 is built from 16 residues. Trimming took off 6 bases at V and 0 bases at J, with 12 bases between the two ends.

The J gene is TRBJ1-1, the V gene TRBV3-1, with D perhaps matching TRBD1 (5 bases). Germline V gene lookup returns CDR1 LGHDT and CDR2 YNNKEL (reference sequence). V was trimmed by 4 bases and J by 11 bases, leaving 20 bases between them. The CDR3 is 14 residues long. In DNA form, the CDR3 reads TGTGCCAGCAGCCCCAGAGCAGGGTATTTTGAGGCTTTCTTT. This encodes CASSPRAGYFEAFF. Using reference TRBV3-1 and TRBJ1-1 for the parts outside the CDR3, the full variable domain is DTAVSQTPKYLVTQMGNDKSIKCEQNLGHDTMYWYKQDSKKFLKIMFSYNNKELIINETVPNRFSPKSPDKAHLNLHINSLELGDSAVYFCASSPRAGYFEAFFGQGTRLTVV.

The V call is TRBV7-9, the J call TRBJ2-5; 8 positions agree with TRBD2. CDR1 SEHNR and CDR2 FQNEAQ come from the germline V gene (reference sequence). The CDR3 is 16 amino acids. J gave up 5 bases and V 0 bases, and 8 bases lay outside the gene matches. The CDR3 reads CASSLAGLGARETQYF. CDR3 in DNA: TGTGCCAGCAGCTTAGCGGGACTAGGGGCACGGGAGACCCAGTACTTC.

This clonotype was detected once. The chain couples TRBV5-1 to TRBJ2-7; perhaps TRBD1 as D (6 bases). V lost 0 bases, J lost 1 base, and 11 bases lay in between. The CDR3 is 15 residues long. Looked up from germline, CDR1 is SGHRS and CDR2 is YFSETQ. The CDR3 loop is CASSLARGSSYEQYF. In DNA, the CDR3 is TGCGCCAGCAGCTTGGCCAGGGGAAGTTCCTACGAGCAGTACTTC.

The chain couples TRBV29-1 to TRBJ2-7; 8 bases line up with TRBD2. The V segment lost 0 bases and the J segment 5 bases; nucleotides outside the gene matches: 6. In germline, CDR1 is SQVTM, CDR2 ANQGSEA. The CDR3 loop spans 14 amino acids. The CDR3 DNA sequence: TGCAGCGTTGAAGATCCCGGGAGGGTAGACGAGCAGTACTTC. Translating it yields CSVEDPGRVDEQYF.

This rearrangement joins TRBV7-2 to TRBJ2-1; TRBD1 or TRBD2 may be the D gene (5 bases each). The germline CDR1 and CDR2 sequences are SGHTA and FQGNSA. The CDR3 runs to 13 residues. Trimming stripped 6 bases from V and 3 bases from J, with 9 bases between. CDR3 protein: CASRRDGYNEQFF. The CDR3 nucleotides read TGTGCCAGCAGGAGGGACGGCTACAATGAGCAGTTCTTC.

The V gene is TRBV29-1, the J gene TRBJ1-2; possible D gene TRBD1, 5 bases. The germline V gene encodes CDR1 SQVTM and CDR2 ANQGSEA. This CDR3 comprises 11 residues. Trimming cost V 4 bases and J 4 bases, with 7 bases left between them. In DNA form, the CDR3 reads TGCAGCGTTGGACAGCTCTATGGCTACACCTTC. It translates to CSVGQLYGYTF.

The J gene is TRBJ2-7, the V gene TRBV13, with D perhaps matching TRBD2 (6 bases). From germline, CDR1 is PRHDT and CDR2 FYEKMQ (reference sequence). The CDR3 loop spans 14 amino acids. Trimming took 5 bases from V and 3 from J, leaving 14 bases between them. The CDR3 protein is CASSDGRAYYEQYF. CDR3 DNA: TGTGCCAGCAGCGACGGGAGAGCGTACTACGAGCAGTACTTC.

The chain employs TRBV28 and TRBJ2-3; perhaps D is TRBD1 or TRBD2 (5 bases each). Trimming pared 3 bases from V and 1 base from J, leaving 11 bases between. This CDR3 spans 15 amino acids. CDR1 and CDR2 (germline): MDHEN, SYDVKM. The CDR3 reads CASSLRVGGTDTQYF. CDR3 bases: TGTGCCAGCAGTTTGAGAGTGGGGGGCACAGATACGCAGTATTTT. The full variable domain, completed using reference TRBV28 and TRBJ2-3, is DVKVTQSSRYLVKRTGEKVFLECVQDMDHENMFWYRQDPGLGLRLIYFSYDVKMKEKGDIPEGYSVSREKKERFSLILESASTNQTSMYLCASSLRVGGTDTQYFGPGTRLTVL.

The rearrangement links TRBV28 to TRBJ2-4, with a possible D match to TRBD1 (5 bases). Germline CDR1 and CDR2: MDHEN and SYDVKM. The CDR3 contains 15 residues. Trimming removed 5 bases from V and 9 bases from J, with 20 bases in between. CDR3 nucleotide sequence: TGTGCCAGCAGTCCCCTGGGCGCAGGGTTTGGCATTCAGTACTTC. Translating gives CASSPLGAGFGIQYF.

This clonotype was recorded once. The gene calls are TRBV9 and TRBJ1-4; TRBD1 agrees at 7 bases. The ends lost 0 bases at V and 8 bases at J; junction bases unmatched: 4. This CDR3 is built from 14 residues. Germline V gives CDR1 SGDLS, CDR2 YYNGEE. The CDR3 bases are TGTGCCAGCAGCGTAGACCCAGGGGGAGAAAAACTGTTTTTT. Translating it yields CASSVDPGGEKLFF. Full variable domain (remainder filled in from reference TRBV9 and TRBJ1-4): DSGVTQTPKHLITATGQRVTLRCSPRSGDLSVYWYQQSLDQGLQFLIQYYNGEERAKGNILERFSAQQFPDLHSELNLSSLELGDSALYFCASSVDPGGEKLFFGSGTQLSVL.

The gene calls are TRBV6-5 and TRBJ2-6; D remains unclear. V lost 4 bases and J 2 bases, leaving 12 bases between the germline ends. This CDR3 is 16 amino acids long. Germline V gene lookup returns CDR1 MNHEY and CDR2 SVGAGI. The CDR3 DNA is TGTGCCAGCAGTTTTCAGCCACAGACTGGGGCCAACGTCCTGACTTTC. Amino acid sequence: CASSFQPQTGANVLTF.

This chain links TRBV5-1 with TRBJ2-1; perhaps TRBD2 as D (6 bases). The CDR3 totals 15 residues. Trimming pared 0 bases from V and 5 bases from J, leaving 12 bases between. Germline V gene data show CDR1 as SGHRS and CDR2 as YFSETQ. CDR3 coding DNA: TGCGCCAGCAGCTTGGGGCGGGAAGGCGACAATGAGCAGTTCTTC. This sequence encodes CASSLGREGDNEQFF.

The chain is built from TRBV23-1 and TRBJ2-7, with 8 bases identical to TRBD1. TRBV23-1 is designated an ORF whose function remains uncertain. Germline trimming cut 8 bases from V and 4 bases from J; bases unmatched to any gene: 7. This CDR3 region has 13 residues. CDR3 sequence (DNA): TGCGCCAGCTGGCGGACAGGGCATTACGAGCAGTACTTC. It encodes CASWRTGHYEQYF.

This chain uses TRBV5-1 with TRBJ2-6, with D possibly being TRBD1 (5 bases). In germline, CDR1 is SGHRS, CDR2 YFSETQ. The CDR3 length is 15 residues. V was trimmed by 5 bases and J by 1 base, leaving 10 bases between them. The CDR3 nucleotides read TGCGCCAGCAGTTATAGGGGTTCTGGGGCCAACGTCCTGACTTTC. This codes for CASSYRGSGANVLTF.

This clonotype appeared a few times. The chain couples TRBV5-4 to TRBJ2-2; TRBD2 matches 8 bases. Germline V gene sequence: CDR1 SGHNT, CDR2 YYREEE (reference sequence). Trimming removed 1 base from V and 5 bases from J; junction bases left unmatched: 4. This CDR3 is built from 15 residues. CDR3 loop: CASSLTSGSTGELFF. The CDR3, as DNA: TGTGCCAGCAGCTTGACTAGCGGATCAACCGGGGAGCTGTTTTTT.

The chain has TRBV18 and TRBJ2-7; D may be TRBD1 or TRBD2 (5 bases each). Trimming pared 3 bases from V and 2 bases from J, leaving 11 bases between. Germline lookup yields CDR1 KGHSH and CDR2 LQKENI. CDR3 length: 14 amino acids. CDR3 nucleotides: TGTGCCAGCTCACCCCGGGACGGTGCCTACGAGCAGTACTTC. Amino acid sequence: CASSPRDGAYEQYF.

The chain carries TRBV28 and TRBJ2-7, with 10 bases aligning to TRBD1. The CDR3 loop spans 14 amino acids. Trimming took 6 bases from V and 2 from J; bases not matched to a gene: 4. CDR1 is MDHEN, CDR2 SYDVKM, per germline. CDR3 DNA sequence: TGTGCCAGCAGGACCGGGACAGGGGCCTACGAGCAGTACTTC. It codes for CASRTGTGAYEQYF.

The V call is TRBV12-3 or TRBV12-4, the J call TRBJ1-1; a weak D match, TRBD1 (5 bases). Between the trimmed V and J ends, which lost 3 bases and 2 bases, there was a span of 16 bases. The CDR3 spans 16 residues. The CDR3 reads CASSFPQGSGNTEAFF. CDR3 bases: TGTGCCAGCAGTTTTCCCCAGGGTAGTGGCAACACTGAAGCTTTCTTT.

The V and J genes are TRBV29-1 and TRBJ2-7; 7 bases map to TRBD2. This CDR3 is built from 14 residues. CDR1 SQVTM and CDR2 ANQGSEA come from the germline V gene. V lost 1 base, J lost 2 bases, and 5 bases stayed unmatched. The CDR3 region is CSVEGPSGTYEQYF. The CDR3 nucleotides are TGCAGCGTTGAAGGACCTAGCGGAACCTACGAGCAGTACTTC.

The chain is built from TRBV19 and TRBJ2-1; 13 bases align to TRBD2. Germline values: CDR1 LNHDA, CDR2 SQIVND (reference sequence). J gave up 0 bases and V 5 bases, and 13 bases lay outside the gene matches. This CDR3 is 20 amino acids long. In DNA form, the CDR3 reads TGTGCCAGTAGTTCGGGACTAGCGGGATCATTTGGTAGCTCCTACAATGAGCAGTTCTTC. Its translation: CASSSGLAGSFGSSYNEQFF.

The V and J genes are TRBV2 and TRBJ1-5; 8 bases agree with TRBD1. The CDR3 contains 14 residues. Germline CDR1 reads SNHLY; CDR2 reads FYNNEI. The junction had 4 bases not matched to a gene; V was cut back by 0 bases and J by 9 bases. The CDR3 here is CASSEAGQARPQHF. CDR3 in DNA: TGTGCCAGCAGTGAAGCGGGACAGGCGAGGCCCCAGCATTTT.

The V and J genes are TRBV27 and TRBJ2-5, with TRBD2 as a possible D gene (5 bases). Germline-derived CDR1 and CDR2 are MNHEY and SMNVEV (reference sequence). This CDR3 has 16 amino acids. Trimming stripped 5 bases from V and 5 bases from J, with 21 bases between. This CDR3 is CASSPSSQGRGETQYF. In nucleotides, the CDR3 is TGTGCCAGCAGTCCCAGCTCTCAAGGGAGAGGGGAGACCCAGTACTTC.

V usage is TRBV6-1 and J usage is TRBJ2-5; D call uncertain. The V gene's germline CDR1 is MNHNS and CDR2 SASEGT. Trimming took 4 bases from V and 3 from J, leaving 9 bases between them. This CDR3 comprises 13 residues. CDR3 coding DNA: TGTGCCAGCAGTGTCTATGGAAAAGAGACCCAGTACTTC. The encoded protein is CASSVYGKETQYF.

The chain links TRBV3-1 to TRBJ2-7, with D possibly being TRBD2 (5 bases). The V gene lost 0 bases and the J gene lost 2 bases, with 26 bases spanning the gap. The CDR3 sequence is 20 residues long. CDR1 and CDR2 (germline): LGHDT, YNNKEL (reference sequence). CDR3 bases: TGTGCCAGCAGCCAAGAGAGCGGACTCCTACGGCATGGCCTGACCTACGAGCAGTACTTC. Amino acids: CASSQESGLLRHGLTYEQYF.

The rearrangement joins TRBV28 to TRBJ1-5; 9 nucleotides match TRBD1. The CDR3 is made up of 15 amino acids. V shed 4 bases and J 5 bases; nucleotides not matched to a gene: 6. Germline V gives CDR1 MDHEN, CDR2 SYDVKM. CDR3 nucleotides: TGTGCCAGCAGTTCTACCGGGACAGGGTATCAGCCCCAGCATTTT. It yields the protein CASSSTGTGYQPQHF.

The V gene is TRBV20-1, the J gene TRBJ1-1; D not resolved. The CDR3 is 14 residues long. Between the trimmed V and J ends, which lost 8 bases and 1 base, there was a span of 17 bases. Germline CDR1 is DFQATT and CDR2 is SNEGSKA (reference sequence). Here the CDR3 reads CSPLASTRNTEAFF. CDR3 coding DNA: TGCAGTCCATTGGCCTCGACCCGGAACACTGAAGCTTTCTTT.

The chain uses TRBV3-1 and TRBJ2-1, with D perhaps matching TRBD2 (5 bases). CDR1 LGHDT and CDR2 YNNKEL come from the germline V gene (reference sequence). Deletions cut 1 base from V and 12 bases from J, with 10 bases between. The CDR3 has 12 residues. For the CDR3, the DNA is TGTGCCAGCAGCCAAGGGCCACTAGGGCAGTTCTTC. Translating gives CASSQGPLGQFF.

Only one count was recorded for this clonotype. The chain joins TRBV3-1 to TRBJ1-2; D not certain. This CDR3 is built from 12 residues. The ends were cut back, 0 bases at V and 5 bases at J, with 4 bases in the middle. Germline lookup yields CDR1 LGHDT and CDR2 YNNKEL (reference sequence). The CDR3 DNA sequence: TGTGCCAGCAGCCAAGATTCTTATGGCTACACCTTC. Protein sequence: CASSQDSYGYTF.